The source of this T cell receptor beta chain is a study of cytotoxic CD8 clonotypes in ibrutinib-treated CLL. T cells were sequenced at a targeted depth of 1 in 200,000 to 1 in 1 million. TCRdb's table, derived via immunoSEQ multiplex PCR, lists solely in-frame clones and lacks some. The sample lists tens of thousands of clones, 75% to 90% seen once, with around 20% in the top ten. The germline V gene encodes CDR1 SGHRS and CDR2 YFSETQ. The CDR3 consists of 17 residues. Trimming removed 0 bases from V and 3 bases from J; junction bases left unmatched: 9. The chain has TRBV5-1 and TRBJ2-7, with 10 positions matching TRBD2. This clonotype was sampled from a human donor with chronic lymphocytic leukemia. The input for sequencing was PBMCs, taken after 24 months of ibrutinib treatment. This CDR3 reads CASSLEAPASGSYEQYF. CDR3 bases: TGCGCCAGCAGCTTGGAGGCTCCGGCTAGCGGGAGCTACGAGCAGTACTTC. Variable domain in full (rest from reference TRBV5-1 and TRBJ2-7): KAGVTQTPRYLIKTRGQQVTLSCSPISGHRSVSWYQQTPGQGLQFLFEYFSETQRNKGNFPGRFSGRQFSNSRSEMNVSTLELGDSALYLCASSLEAPASGSYEQYFGPGTRLTVT.